This T cell receptor beta chain was captured by sequencing in a study of blood T cell repertoires in COVID-19. Study context: Sample material is recorded as cDNA or gDNA derived from T cells, B-cell-depleted T cells, or PBMCs.

This clone was recorded only once. Germline CDR1 is LNHDA and CDR2 is SQIVND (reference sequence). J was trimmed by 2 bases and V by 5 bases; bases with no gene match: 7. The CDR3 sequence is 16 residues long. Original handling: Estimates of nucleated cell counts were drawn from the amplification of reference gene primers. The repertoire was sequenced with immunoSEQ multiplex PCR; TCRdb's copy has only in-frame clones and lacks some. The V and J calls and the clone size are those of that table, but D and trimming were determined from the DNA. This table holds 150,000 to 200,000 clones, approximately 86% found once.

The chain couples TRBV19 to TRBJ2-3, with 10 nucleotides matching TRBD2. This TCR came from a man in his forties or fifties with active or convalescent COVID-19. Sequenced input: peripheral blood. CDR3: CASSPRTSGDTDTQYF. The CDR3 nucleotides are TGTGCCAGTAGTCCTCGGACTAGCGGAGACACAGATACGCAGTATTTT.